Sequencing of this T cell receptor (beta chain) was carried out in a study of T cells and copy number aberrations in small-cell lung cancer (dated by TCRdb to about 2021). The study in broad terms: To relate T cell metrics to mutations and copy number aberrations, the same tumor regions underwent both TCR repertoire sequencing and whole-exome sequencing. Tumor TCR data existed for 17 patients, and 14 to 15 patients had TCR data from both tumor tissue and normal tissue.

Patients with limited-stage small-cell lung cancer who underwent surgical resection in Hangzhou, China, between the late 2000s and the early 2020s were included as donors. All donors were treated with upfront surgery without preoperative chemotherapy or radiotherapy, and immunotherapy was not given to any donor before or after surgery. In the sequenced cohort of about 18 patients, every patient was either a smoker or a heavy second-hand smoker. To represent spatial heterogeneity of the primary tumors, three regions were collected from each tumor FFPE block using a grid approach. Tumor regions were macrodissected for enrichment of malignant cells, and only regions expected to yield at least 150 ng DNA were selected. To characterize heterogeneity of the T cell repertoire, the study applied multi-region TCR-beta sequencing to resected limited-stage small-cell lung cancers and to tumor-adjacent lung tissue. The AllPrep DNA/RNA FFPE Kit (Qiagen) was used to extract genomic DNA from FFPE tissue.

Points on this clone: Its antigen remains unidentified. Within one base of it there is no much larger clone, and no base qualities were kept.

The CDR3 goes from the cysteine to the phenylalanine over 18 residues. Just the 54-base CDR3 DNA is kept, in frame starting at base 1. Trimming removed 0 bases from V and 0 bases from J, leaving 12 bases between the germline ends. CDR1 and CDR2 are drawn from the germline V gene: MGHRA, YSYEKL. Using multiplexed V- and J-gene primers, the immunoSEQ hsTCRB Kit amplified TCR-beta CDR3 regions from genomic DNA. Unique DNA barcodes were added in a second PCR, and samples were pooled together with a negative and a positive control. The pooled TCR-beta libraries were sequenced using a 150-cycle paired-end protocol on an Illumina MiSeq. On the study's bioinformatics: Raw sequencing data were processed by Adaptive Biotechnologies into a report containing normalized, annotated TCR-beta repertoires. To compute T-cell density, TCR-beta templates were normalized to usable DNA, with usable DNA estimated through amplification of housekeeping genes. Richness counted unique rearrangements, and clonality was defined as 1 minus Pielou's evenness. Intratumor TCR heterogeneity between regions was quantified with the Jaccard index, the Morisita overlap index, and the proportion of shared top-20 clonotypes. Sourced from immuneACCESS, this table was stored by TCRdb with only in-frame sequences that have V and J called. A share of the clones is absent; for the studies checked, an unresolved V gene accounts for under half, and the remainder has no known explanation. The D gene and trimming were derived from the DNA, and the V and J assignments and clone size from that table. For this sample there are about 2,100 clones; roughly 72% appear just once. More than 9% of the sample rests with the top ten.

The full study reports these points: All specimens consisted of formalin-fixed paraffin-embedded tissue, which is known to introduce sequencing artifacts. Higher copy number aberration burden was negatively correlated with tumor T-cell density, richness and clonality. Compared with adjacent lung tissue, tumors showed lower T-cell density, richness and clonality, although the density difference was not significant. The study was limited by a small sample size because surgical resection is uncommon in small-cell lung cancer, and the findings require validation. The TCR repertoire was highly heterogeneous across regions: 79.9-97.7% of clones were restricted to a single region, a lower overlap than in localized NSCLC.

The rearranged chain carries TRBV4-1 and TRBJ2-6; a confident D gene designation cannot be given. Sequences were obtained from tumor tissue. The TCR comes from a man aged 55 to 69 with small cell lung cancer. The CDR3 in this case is CASSQEGSHRSGANVLTF. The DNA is TGCGCCAGCAGCCAAGAGGGAAGCCATCGCTCTGGGGCCAACGTCCTGACTTTC.